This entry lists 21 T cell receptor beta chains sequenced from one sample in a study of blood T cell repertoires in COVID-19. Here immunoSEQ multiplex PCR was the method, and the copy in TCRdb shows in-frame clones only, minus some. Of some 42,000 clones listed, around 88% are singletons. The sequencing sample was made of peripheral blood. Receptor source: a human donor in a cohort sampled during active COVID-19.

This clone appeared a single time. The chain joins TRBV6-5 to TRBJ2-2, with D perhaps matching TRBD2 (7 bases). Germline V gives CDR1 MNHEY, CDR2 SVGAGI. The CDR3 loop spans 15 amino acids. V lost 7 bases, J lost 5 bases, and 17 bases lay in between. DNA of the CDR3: TGTGCCAGCATTCTCAGGGGAGGGTATACCGGGGAGCTGTTTTTT. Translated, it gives CASILRGGYTGELFF.

The CDR3 loop reads CSVAPGGNYGYTF. As DNA, the CDR3 is TGCAGCGTTGCCCCGGGGGGCAACTATGGCTACACCTTC. The chain joins TRBV29-1 to TRBJ1-2, with D maybe TRBD1 (6 bases). CDR1 SQVTM and CDR2 ANQGSEA come from the germline V gene. CDR3 length equals 13 residues. Trimming stripped 4 bases from V and 2 bases from J, with 11 bases between.

CDR3 amino acids: CASSSNGGTNYGYTF. For the CDR3, the DNA is TGTGCCAGCAGCTCGAACGGTGGTACTAACTATGGCTACACCTTC. The chain uses TRBV7-9 and TRBJ1-2; D is unresolved. V was cut by 4 bases and J by 0 bases, with 12 bases left in between. CDR1 SEHNR and CDR2 FQNEAQ come from the germline V gene (reference sequence). There are 15 residues in the CDR3.

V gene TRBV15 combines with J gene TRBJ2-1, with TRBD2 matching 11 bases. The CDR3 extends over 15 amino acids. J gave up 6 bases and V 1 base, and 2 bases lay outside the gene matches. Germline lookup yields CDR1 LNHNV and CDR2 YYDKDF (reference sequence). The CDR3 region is CATSRVAGGTNEQFF. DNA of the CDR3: TGTGCCACCAGCAGAGTAGCGGGAGGGACCAATGAGCAGTTCTTC. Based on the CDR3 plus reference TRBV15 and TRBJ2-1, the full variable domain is DAMVIQNPRYQVTQFGKPVTLSCSQTLNHNVMYWYQQKSSQAPKLLFHYYDKDFNNEADTPDNFQSRRPNTSFCFLDIRSPGLGDTAMYLCATSRVAGGTNEQFFGPGTRLTVL.

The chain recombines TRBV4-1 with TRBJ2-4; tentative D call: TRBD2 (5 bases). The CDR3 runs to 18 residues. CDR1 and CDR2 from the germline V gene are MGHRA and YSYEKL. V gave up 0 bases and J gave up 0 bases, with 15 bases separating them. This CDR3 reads CASSQDQGLASAKNIQYF. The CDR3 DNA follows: TGCGCCAGCAGCCAAGATCAAGGGCTAGCCTCAGCCAAAAACATTCAGTACTTC.

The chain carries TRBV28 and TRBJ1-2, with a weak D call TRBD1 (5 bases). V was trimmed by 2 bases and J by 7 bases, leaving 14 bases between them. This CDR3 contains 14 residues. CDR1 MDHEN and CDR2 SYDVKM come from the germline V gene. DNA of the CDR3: TGTGCCAGCAGTTTAGAATGGGGGGGGTTTGGCTACACCTTC. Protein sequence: CASSLEWGGFGYTF.

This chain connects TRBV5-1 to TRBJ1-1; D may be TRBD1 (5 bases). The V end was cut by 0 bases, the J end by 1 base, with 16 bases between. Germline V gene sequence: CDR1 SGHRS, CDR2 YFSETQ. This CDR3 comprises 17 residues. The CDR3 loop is CASSLVSQGIRNTEAFF. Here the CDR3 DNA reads TGCGCCAGCAGCTTGGTGTCCCAGGGAATACGGAACACTGAAGCTTTCTTT.

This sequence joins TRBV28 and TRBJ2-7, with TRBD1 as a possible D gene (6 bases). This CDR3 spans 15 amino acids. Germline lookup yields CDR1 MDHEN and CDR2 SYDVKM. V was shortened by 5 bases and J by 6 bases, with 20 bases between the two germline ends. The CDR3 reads CASSANRVSLGEQYF. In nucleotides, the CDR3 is TGTGCCAGCAGTGCCAACAGGGTATCCCTCGGCGAGCAGTACTTC.

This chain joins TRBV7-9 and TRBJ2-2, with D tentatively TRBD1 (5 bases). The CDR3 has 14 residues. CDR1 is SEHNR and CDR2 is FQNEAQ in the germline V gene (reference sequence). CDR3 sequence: CGGIDSTNTGELFF. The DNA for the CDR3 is TGTGGAGGTATCGACAGTACGAACACCGGGGAGCTGTTTTTT.

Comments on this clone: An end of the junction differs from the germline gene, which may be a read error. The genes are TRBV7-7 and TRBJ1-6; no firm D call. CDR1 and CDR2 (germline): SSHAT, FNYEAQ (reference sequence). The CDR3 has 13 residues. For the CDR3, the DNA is TGTGCTAGCAGCCGAGGCGGGTCGTCACCCCTCCACTTT. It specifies CASSRGGSSPLHF.

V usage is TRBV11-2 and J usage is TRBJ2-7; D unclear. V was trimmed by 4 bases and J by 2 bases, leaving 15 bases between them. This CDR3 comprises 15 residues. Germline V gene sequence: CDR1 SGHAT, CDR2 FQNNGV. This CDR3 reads CASSSPPVIAYEQYF. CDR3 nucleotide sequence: TGTGCCAGCAGCTCCCCTCCCGTCATAGCCTACGAGCAGTACTTC.

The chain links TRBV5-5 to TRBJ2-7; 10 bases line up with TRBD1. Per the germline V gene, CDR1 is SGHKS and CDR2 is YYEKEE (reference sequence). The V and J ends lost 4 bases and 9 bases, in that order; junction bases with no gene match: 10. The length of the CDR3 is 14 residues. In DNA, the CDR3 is TGTGCCAGCAGCCTGGACAGGGGGATCGTTGGGCAGTACTTC. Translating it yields CASSLDRGIVGQYF.

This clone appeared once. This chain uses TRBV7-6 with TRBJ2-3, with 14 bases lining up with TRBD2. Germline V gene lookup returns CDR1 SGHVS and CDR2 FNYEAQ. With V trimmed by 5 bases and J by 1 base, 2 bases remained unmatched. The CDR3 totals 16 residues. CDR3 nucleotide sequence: TGTGCCAGCAGCCCGGGACTAGCGGGGGGCACAGATACGCAGTATTTT. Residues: CASSPGLAGGTDTQYF.

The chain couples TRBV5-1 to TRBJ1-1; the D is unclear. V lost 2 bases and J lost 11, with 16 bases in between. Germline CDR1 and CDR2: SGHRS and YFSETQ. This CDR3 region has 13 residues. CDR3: CASSLSRESVAFF. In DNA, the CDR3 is TGCGCCAGCAGCTTATCCCGAGAATCCGTGGCTTTCTTT.

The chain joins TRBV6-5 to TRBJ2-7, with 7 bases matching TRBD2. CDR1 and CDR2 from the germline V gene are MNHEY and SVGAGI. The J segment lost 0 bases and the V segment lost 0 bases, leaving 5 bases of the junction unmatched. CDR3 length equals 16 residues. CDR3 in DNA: TGTGCCAGCAGTTACTCAGTTGCTAGCGGCTCCTACGAGCAGTACTTC. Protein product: CASSYSVASGSYEQYF.

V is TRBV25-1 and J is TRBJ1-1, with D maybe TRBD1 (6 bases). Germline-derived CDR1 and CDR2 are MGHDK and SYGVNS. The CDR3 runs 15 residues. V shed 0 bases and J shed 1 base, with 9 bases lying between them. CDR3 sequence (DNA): TGTGCCAGCAGTGAATATAACAGGGAGAACACTGAAGCTTTCTTT. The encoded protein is CASSEYNRENTEAFF.

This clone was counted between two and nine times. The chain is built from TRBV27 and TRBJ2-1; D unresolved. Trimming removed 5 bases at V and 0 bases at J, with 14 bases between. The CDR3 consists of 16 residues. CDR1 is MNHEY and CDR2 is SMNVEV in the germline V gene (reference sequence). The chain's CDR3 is CASSPRRAPSYNEQFF. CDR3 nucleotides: TGTGCCAGCAGTCCGCGTAGAGCGCCCTCCTACAATGAGCAGTTCTTC.

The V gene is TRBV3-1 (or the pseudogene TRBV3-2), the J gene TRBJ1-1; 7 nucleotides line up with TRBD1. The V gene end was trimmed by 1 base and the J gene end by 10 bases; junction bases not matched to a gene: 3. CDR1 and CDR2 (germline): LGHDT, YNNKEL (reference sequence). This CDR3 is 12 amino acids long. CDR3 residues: CASSQGQGGAFF. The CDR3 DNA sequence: TGTGCCAGCAGCCAAGGACAGGGCGGAGCTTTCTTT.

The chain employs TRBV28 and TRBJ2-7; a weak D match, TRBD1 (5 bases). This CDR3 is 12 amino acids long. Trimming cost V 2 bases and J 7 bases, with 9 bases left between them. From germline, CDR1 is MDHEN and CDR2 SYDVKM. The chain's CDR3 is CASSLIRGEQYF. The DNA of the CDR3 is TGTGCCAGCAGTTTAATTAGGGGAGAGCAGTACTTC.

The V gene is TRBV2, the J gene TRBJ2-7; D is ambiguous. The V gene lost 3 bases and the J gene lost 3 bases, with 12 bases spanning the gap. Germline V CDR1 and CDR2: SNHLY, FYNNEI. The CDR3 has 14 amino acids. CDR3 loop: CASSDDLVGYEQYF. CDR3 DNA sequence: TGTGCCAGCAGTGACGACCTAGTTGGCTACGAGCAGTACTTC.

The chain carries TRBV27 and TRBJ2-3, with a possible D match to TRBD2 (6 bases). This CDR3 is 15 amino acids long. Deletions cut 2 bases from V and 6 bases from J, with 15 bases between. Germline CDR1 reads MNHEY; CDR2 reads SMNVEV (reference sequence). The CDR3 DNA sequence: TGTGCCAGCAGTTTAACCGGGACTGCGGGGGATACGCAGTATTTT. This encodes CASSLTGTAGDTQYF.